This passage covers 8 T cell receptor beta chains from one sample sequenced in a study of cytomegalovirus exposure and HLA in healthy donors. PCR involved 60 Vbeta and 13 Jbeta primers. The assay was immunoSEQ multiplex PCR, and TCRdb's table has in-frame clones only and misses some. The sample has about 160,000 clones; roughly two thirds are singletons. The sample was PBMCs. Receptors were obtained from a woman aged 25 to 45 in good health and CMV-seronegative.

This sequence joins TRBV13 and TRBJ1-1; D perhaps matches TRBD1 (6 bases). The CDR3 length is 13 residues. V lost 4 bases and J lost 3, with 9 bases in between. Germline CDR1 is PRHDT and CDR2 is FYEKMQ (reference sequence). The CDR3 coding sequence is TGTGCCAGCAGCTCCGACAGGCACACTGAAGCTTTCTTT. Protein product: CASSSDRHTEAFF.

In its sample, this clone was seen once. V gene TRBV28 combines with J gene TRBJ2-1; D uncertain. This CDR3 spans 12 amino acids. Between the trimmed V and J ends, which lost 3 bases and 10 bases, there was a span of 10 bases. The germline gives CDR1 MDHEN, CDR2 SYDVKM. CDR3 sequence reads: CASSLSAREQFF. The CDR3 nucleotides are TGTGCCAGCAGTTTGTCCGCGAGAGAGCAGTTCTTC.

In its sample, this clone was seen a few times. The CDR3 loop reads CAISERQGNQPQHF. CDR3 bases: TGTGCCATCAGTGAAAGACAGGGGAATCAGCCCCAGCATTTT. The chain has TRBV10-3 and TRBJ1-5, with TRBD1 matching 8 bases. V gave up 3 bases and J gave up 4 bases; unmatched junction bases: 2. This CDR3 has 14 amino acids. In germline, CDR1 is ENHRY, CDR2 SYGVKD.

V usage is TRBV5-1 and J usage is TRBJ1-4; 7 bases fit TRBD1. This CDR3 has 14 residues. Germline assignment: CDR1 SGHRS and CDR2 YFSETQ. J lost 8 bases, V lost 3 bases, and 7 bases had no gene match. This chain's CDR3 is CASSSWTGFEKLFF. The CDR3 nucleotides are TGCGCCAGCAGCTCATGGACAGGTTTCGAAAAACTGTTTTTT. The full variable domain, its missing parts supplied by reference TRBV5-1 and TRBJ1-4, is KAGVTQTPRYLIKTRGQQVTLSCSPISGHRSVSWYQQTPGQGLQFLFEYFSETQRNKGNFPGRFSGRQFSNSRSEMNVSTLELGDSALYLCASSSWTGFEKLFFGSGTQLSVL.

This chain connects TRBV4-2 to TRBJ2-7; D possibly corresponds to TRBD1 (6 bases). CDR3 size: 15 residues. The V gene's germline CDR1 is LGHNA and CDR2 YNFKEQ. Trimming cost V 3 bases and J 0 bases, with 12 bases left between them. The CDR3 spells CASSQQPDSSYEQYF. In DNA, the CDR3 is TGTGCCAGCAGCCAGCAACCGGACAGCTCCTACGAGCAGTACTTC.

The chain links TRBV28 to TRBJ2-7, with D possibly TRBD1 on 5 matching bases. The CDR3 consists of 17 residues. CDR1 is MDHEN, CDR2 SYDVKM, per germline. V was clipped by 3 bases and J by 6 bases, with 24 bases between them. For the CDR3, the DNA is TGTGCCAGCAGTTTTCTGCGAGGCCTGAGGACATTATCCGAGCAGTACTTC. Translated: CASSFLRGLRTLSEQYF.

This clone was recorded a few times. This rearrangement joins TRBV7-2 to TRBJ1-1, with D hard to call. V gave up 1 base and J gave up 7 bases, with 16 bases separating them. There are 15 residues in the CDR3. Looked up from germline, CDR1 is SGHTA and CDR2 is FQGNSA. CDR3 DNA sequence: TGTGCCAGCAGCTTAGTAGTGGGAGGGATTGGTGAAGCTTTCTTT. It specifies CASSLVVGGIGEAFF.

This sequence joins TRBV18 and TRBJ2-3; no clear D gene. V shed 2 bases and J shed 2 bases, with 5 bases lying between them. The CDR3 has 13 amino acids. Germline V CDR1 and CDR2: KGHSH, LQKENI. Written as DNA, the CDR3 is TGTGCCAGCTCACCAATCCTCACAGATACGCAGTATTTT. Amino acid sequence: CASSPILTDTQYF. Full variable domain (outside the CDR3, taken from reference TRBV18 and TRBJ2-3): NAGVMQNPRHLVRRRGQEARLRCSPMKGHSHVYWYRQLPEEGLKFMVYLQKENIIDESGMPKERFSAEFPKEGPSILRIQQVVRGDSAAYFCASSPILTDTQYFGPGTRLTVL.